A few counts support the clone carrying this TCR beta chain. Methods used by the authors: Cell counts per sample came from amplifying reference gene primers. Data came from immunoSEQ multiplex PCR; TCRdb stores just in-frame clones and leaves some out. V, J and clone size reflect that table, while D and trimming were determined from the DNA. The sample consists of a few hundred thousand clones, 70% to 90% of them appearing once. Germline-derived CDR1 and CDR2 are SGHRS and YFSETQ. Trimming removed 4 bases from V and 0 bases from J; junction bases left unmatched: 6. The CDR3 is made up of 18 amino acids. This sample is part of a study of blood T cell repertoires in COVID-19. Study in general: Donors in the United States, Italy and Spain gave samples during acute or convalescent COVID-19.

The receptor comes from a woman in her 30s with COVID-19, enrolled during active disease. Sample: peripheral blood. The V and J genes are TRBV5-1 and TRBJ2-1; TRBD2 aligns across 14 bases. This CDR3 is CASSKGTSGGFSYNEQFF. The CDR3 DNA reads as TGCGCCAGCAGCAAGGGGACTAGCGGGGGCTTCTCCTACAATGAGCAGTTCTTC. Full variable domain (rest looked up from reference TRBV5-1 and TRBJ2-1): KAGVTQTPRYLIKTRGQQVTLSCSPISGHRSVSWYQQTPGQGLQFLFEYFSETQRNKGNFPGRFSGRQFSNSRSEMNVSTLELGDSALYLCASSKGTSGGFSYNEQFFGPGTRLTVL.